This TCR beta chain came from a study of CXCR3-negative and CXCR3-positive naive CD8 T cells. Study findings and constraints: Expression of CXCR3 was partially reduced after cryopreservation, and fresh PBMCs were used in most assays. CXCR3-expressing naive cells carried TRB CDR3s more hydrophobic than those of CXCR3-negative naive cells.

CD45RO-CCR7+CD27+CD95- expression identified naive CD8+ T cells. CDR3 length: 14 amino acids. Germline V gene data show CDR1 as SNHLY and CDR2 as FYNNEI. The study made its TRB cDNA libraries by 5' RACE, adding UMI labels. With the 5' RACE reads reprocessed, TCRdb shows one record per CDR3 protein and no DNA. Across some 68,000 distinct CDR3 sequences, the top ten clones capture around 5% of the sample. With respect to this clonotype: No antigen is known for it.

The source is a human donor in good health. Some clones in this sample may be carry-over from other donors' samples. The material sequenced was naive CXCR3+ CD8+ T cells from blood. Specified subset: CD45RO-CCR7+CD27+CD95- naive CD8+ T cells expressing CXCR3 (TNR3+). The chain joins TRBV2 to TRBJ1-4; TCRdb's D call of TRBD1 is untestable without DNA. CDR3: CASTGDRTNEKLFF.